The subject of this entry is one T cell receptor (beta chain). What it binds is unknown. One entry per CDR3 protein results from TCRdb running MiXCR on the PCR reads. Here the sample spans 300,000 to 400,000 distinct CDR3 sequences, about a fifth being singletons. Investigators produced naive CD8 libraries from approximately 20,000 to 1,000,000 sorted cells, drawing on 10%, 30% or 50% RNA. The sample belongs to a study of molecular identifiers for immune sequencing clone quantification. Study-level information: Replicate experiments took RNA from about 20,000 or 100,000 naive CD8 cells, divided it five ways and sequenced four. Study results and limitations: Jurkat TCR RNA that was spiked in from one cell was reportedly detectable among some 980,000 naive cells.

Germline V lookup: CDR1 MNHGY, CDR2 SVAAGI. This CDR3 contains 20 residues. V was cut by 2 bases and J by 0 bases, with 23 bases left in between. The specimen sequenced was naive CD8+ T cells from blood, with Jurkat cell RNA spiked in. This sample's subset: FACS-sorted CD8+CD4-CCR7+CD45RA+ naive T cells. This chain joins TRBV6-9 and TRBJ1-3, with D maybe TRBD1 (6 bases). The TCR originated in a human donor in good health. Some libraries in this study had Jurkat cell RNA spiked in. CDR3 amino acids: CASSYIGGARRRDSGNTIYF. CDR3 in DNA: TGTGCCAGCAGTTATATAGGGGGGGCCCGACGGAGGGACTCTGGAAACACCATATATTTT.